This T cell receptor beta chain was sequenced for a study of control samples from healthy donors and cancer patients. The germline V gene encodes CDR1 KGHSH and CDR2 LQKENI. There are 14 residues in the CDR3. Trimming took off 3 bases at V and 11 bases at J, with 19 bases between the two ends. This table comes from immunoSEQ multiplex PCR, and its TCRdb copy is limited to in-frame clones, with some not included. The table has 120,000 to 150,000 clones, about nine tenths seen once. The sequencing input was blood. The chain uses TRBV18 and TRBJ1-1; D is perhaps TRBD1 (6 bases). The source of this sequence is a woman aged 25 to 39 in good health. CDR3 in amino acids: CASSPNRDTGSAFF. DNA of the CDR3: TGTGCCAGCTCACCGAACCGGGACACGGGGTCTGCTTTCTTT.